This T cell receptor beta chain comes out of a study of beta chain features in type 1 diabetes. The study reverse transcribed the entire isolated RNA, so it sequenced expressed TCRB transcripts. Measured with immunoSEQ multiplex PCR; TCRdb has only the in-frame clones, and not every one. The sample lists nearly 350,000 clones, about a tenth occurring once. The sample holds a few counts of this clone. What it binds is unknown. CDR1 MNHEY and CDR2 SVGAGI come from the germline V gene. V was shortened by 5 bases and J by 0 bases, with 5 bases between the two germline ends. This CDR3 region has 13 residues. Sorting that relied on CD45RO/CCR7/CD25/CD127/CD95/CD27 yielded CD4+ naive, central memory, regulatory and stem cell-like memory cells. Findings of the study overall: Type 1 diabetes patients had VDJ junctions that carried fewer insertions and more deletions. Among all four CD4+ subsets, Type 1 diabetes patients had TCRB CDR3s that were moderately but significantly shorter. Whether HLA type affects TCRB rearrangement stayed undetermined in the present work.

The clonotype comes from a man aged 30-40 years with type 1 diabetes. Source material: central memory CD4+ T cells from blood. The V call is TRBV6-5, the J call TRBJ1-5; D unresolved. This chain's CDR3 is CASSSYSNQPQHF. The CDR3 region has the DNA TGTGCCAGCAGTAGTTATAGCAATCAGCCCCAGCATTTT.